These T cell receptor beta chains were read from a single sample in a study of beta chain features in type 1 diabetes. Profiled with immunoSEQ multiplex PCR; TCRdb holds only in-frame clones, not every one. The repertoire holds some 410,000 clones, with more than 9.5% as singletons. Input material: naive CD4+ T cells from blood. Every receptor here comes from a young woman in good health. Both conserved end residues are part of each CDR3. D genes are given only for firm matches. Part of the rows lack a size; the others show once, few, many or a class for expanded clones.

J gene: TRBJ2-5
clone size: -
D gene: TRBD1
V gene: TRBV29-1
CDR3 DNA: TGCAGCGTTGGCGGGACAGGGGGTGTCCGAGAGACCCAGTACTTC
CDR3 protein: CSVGGTGGVRETQYF

J gene: TRBJ2-7
clone size: -
D gene: -
V gene: TRBV2
CDR3 DNA: TGTGCCAGCAGTGGACGGTATGCCTACGAGCAGTACTTC
CDR3 protein: CASSGRYAYEQYF

J gene: TRBJ2-1
clone size: few
D gene: -
V gene: TRBV4-3
CDR3 DNA: TGCGCCAGCAGCCACCCAGGCAGTGTTCGGGAGCAGTTCTTC
CDR3 protein: CASSHPGSVREQFF

J gene: TRBJ2-7
clone size: few
D gene: TRBD1
V gene: TRBV30
CDR3 DNA: TGTGCCTGGAGTATTGGACAGGGGGCCACCTACGAGCAGTACTTC
CDR3 protein: CAWSIGQGATYEQYF

J gene: TRBJ2-6
clone size: few
D gene: TRBD1
V gene: TRBV30
CDR3 DNA: TGTGCCTGGGAAGGACCAGGGGGCCCCTTTGGGGCCAACGTCCTGACTTTC
CDR3 protein: CAWEGPGGPFGANVLTF

J gene: TRBJ2-2
clone size: -
D gene: -
V gene: TRBV4-3
CDR3 DNA: TGCGCCAGCAGCTATCGATCTTGGGGGCTTAGCACCGGGGAGCTGTTTTTT
CDR3 protein: CASSYRSWGLSTGELFF

J gene: TRBJ2-3
clone size: few
D gene: -
V gene: TRBV2
CDR3 DNA: TGTGCCAGCGTCCTGTTACGGGACCGGAGGCCCACAGATACGCAGTATTTT
CDR3 protein: CASVLLRDRRPTDTQYF

J gene: TRBJ2-5
clone size: -
D gene: TRBD1
V gene: TRBV5-1
CDR3 DNA: TGCGCCAGCAACTCCAGGGACAGGGATCAAGAGACCCAGTACTTC
CDR3 protein: CASNSRDRDQETQYF

J gene: TRBJ2-5
clone size: -
D gene: TRBD2
V gene: TRBV29-1
CDR3 DNA: TGCAGCGTCCAAAGACTAGCGGGGGGCGAGGAGACCCAGTACTTC
CDR3 protein: CSVQRLAGGEETQYF

J gene: TRBJ2-5
clone size: -
D gene: -
V gene: TRBV30
CDR3 DNA: TGTGCCTGGAGTGGGGGGCTGAGCGAGACCCAGTACTTC
CDR3 protein: CAWSGGLSETQYF

J gene: TRBJ1-1
clone size: -
D gene: -
V gene: TRBV7-2
CDR3 DNA: TGTGCCAGCAGCTTATCAGTAGGGAAGGGGACTGAAGCTTTCTTT
CDR3 protein: CASSLSVGKGTEAFF

J gene: TRBJ1-4
clone size: -
D gene: -
V gene: TRBV20-1
CDR3 DNA: TGCAGTGCTATCACGGATGAAAAACTGTTTTTT
CDR3 protein: CSAITDEKLFF

J gene: TRBJ1-5
clone size: few
D gene: -
V gene: TRBV7-6
CDR3 DNA: TGTGCCAGCAGCTTAGACTGGGATCAGCCCCAGCATTTT
CDR3 protein: CASSLDWDQPQHF

J gene: TRBJ2-7
clone size: -
D gene: TRBD2
V gene: TRBV27
CDR3 DNA: TGTGCCAGCAGTTCTACTAGCGGGTCCTACGAGCAGTACTTC
CDR3 protein: CASSSTSGSYEQYF

J gene: TRBJ1-3
clone size: -
D gene: -
V gene: TRBV10-3
CDR3 DNA: TGTGCCATCGGTAGGACCCTCTCTGGAAACACCATATATTTT
CDR3 protein: CAIGRTLSGNTIYF

J gene: TRBJ2-5
clone size: few
D gene: -
V gene: TRBV13
CDR3 DNA: TGTGCCAGCACCAGAGGGTTTGTCCAAGAGACCCAGTACTTC
CDR3 protein: CASTRGFVQETQYF

J gene: TRBJ2-1
clone size: -
D gene: TRBD2
V gene: TRBV5-4
CDR3 DNA: TGTGCCAGCAGCCTCGTAAAGCTAGCGGGAGACTACAATGAGCAGTTCTTC
CDR3 protein: CASSLVKLAGDYNEQFF

J gene: TRBJ2-5
clone size: -
D gene: -
V gene: TRBV5-1
CDR3 DNA: TGCGCCAGCAGCTTGTCTCGATCCCAAGAGACCCAGTACTTC
CDR3 protein: CASSLSRSQETQYF

J gene: TRBJ2-7
clone size: -
D gene: -
V gene: TRBV15
CDR3 DNA: TGTGCCACCAGCAGAGCTATCACTTACGAGCAGTACTTC
CDR3 protein: CATSRAITYEQYF

J gene: TRBJ2-1
clone size: -
D gene: -
V gene: TRBV6-6
CDR3 DNA: TGTGCCAGCAGTTACGCGGGCAGGTCCTACAATGAGCAGTTCTTC
CDR3 protein: CASSYAGRSYNEQFF

J gene: TRBJ2-7
clone size: -
D gene: -
V gene: TRBV19
CDR3 DNA: TGTGCCAGTAGTATTGGTCAGGGGAGCTACGAGCAGTACTTC
CDR3 protein: CASSIGQGSYEQYF

J gene: TRBJ2-5
clone size: few
D gene: -
V gene: TRBV15
CDR3 DNA: TGTGCCACCAGCAGAGACTTGCCGGGGACCCAGTACTTC
CDR3 protein: CATSRDLPGTQYF

J gene: TRBJ2-3
clone size: few
D gene: -
V gene: TRBV7-8
CDR3 DNA: TGTGCCAGCAGACTTCGGCGGGGACTCAGGACAGATACGCAGTATTTT
CDR3 protein: CASRLRRGLRTDTQYF

J gene: TRBJ2-1
clone size: -
D gene: TRBD2
V gene: TRBV4-2
CDR3 DNA: TGTGCCAGCAGCCAAGATTGGCAGCGGGAGGGCCCTCGAAATGAGCAGTTCTTC
CDR3 protein: CASSQDWQREGPRNEQFF

J gene: TRBJ2-5
clone size: -
D gene: -
V gene: TRBV6-6
CDR3 DNA: TGTGCCAGCAACACAGCAGGTGGGGGGACCCAGTACTTC
CDR3 protein: CASNTAGGGTQYF

J gene: TRBJ1-1
clone size: few
D gene: -
V gene: TRBV7-6
CDR3 DNA: TGTGCCAGCAGCTATTCCCCGAACACTGAAGCTTTCTTT
CDR3 protein: CASSYSPNTEAFF

J gene: TRBJ2-5
clone size: -
D gene: -
V gene: TRBV9
CDR3 DNA: TGTGCCAGCAGCGTGGCGATTTTCCAAGAGACCCAGTACTTC
CDR3 protein: CASSVAIFQETQYF

J gene: TRBJ2-1
clone size: few
D gene: -
V gene: TRBV7-9
CDR3 DNA: TGTGCCAGCAGCTTAGAGACTAGAATTGGTTTTCGGTTCTTC
CDR3 protein: CASSLETRIGFRFF

J gene: TRBJ1-1
clone size: -
D gene: TRBD1
V gene: TRBV9
CDR3 DNA: TGTGCCAGCAGCGGGACAGGCGCCAACACTGAAGCTTTCTTT
CDR3 protein: CASSGTGANTEAFF